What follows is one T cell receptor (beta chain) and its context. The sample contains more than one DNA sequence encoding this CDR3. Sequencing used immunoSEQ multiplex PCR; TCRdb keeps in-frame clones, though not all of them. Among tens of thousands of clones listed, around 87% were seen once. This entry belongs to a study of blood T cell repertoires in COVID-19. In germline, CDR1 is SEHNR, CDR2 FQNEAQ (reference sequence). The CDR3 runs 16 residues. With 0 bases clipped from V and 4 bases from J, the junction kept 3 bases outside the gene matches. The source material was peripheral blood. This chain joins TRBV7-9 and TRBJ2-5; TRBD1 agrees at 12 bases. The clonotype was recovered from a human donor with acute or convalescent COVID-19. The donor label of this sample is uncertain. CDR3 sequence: CASSLARDRGRETQYF. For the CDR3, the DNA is TGTGCCAGCAGCTTAGCCCGGGACAGGGGGCGAGAGACCCAGTACTTC.